Listed below are T cell receptor beta chains from one sample, sequenced in a study of T cells after yellow fever vaccination. TCRdb analysed the 5' RACE reads with MiXCR anew, one entry per CDR3 protein. The sample consists of about 330,000 distinct CDR3 sequences, roughly 8% of them appearing once. Material: PBMCs, obtained roughly 46 days after the first yellow fever vaccination. Every receptor here comes from a man between 18 and 29 years old who received the YFV17D yellow fever vaccine. CDR3s include the opening cysteine and the closing phenylalanine or tryptophan. The D gene is left open where the match is weak. The size entry is marked missing in some rows and otherwise reads once, few, many or a size class.

J gene,clone size,D gene,V gene,CDR3 protein,CDR3 DNA
TRBJ1-2,many,.,TRBV12-3/TRBV12-4,CASSLTGYGYTF,TGTGCCAGCAGTTTAACGGGTTATGGCTACACCTTC
TRBJ2-5,.,.,TRBV6-5,CASSYSIMTGLKTQYF,TGTGCCAGCAGTTACTCGATCATGACGGGGTTAAAGACCCAGTACTTC
TRBJ2-5,.,TRBD1,TRBV11-1,CASSLSARTGGRSMETQYF,TGTGCCAGCAGCTTATCGGCCCGGACAGGGGGCCGGTCAATGGAGACCCAGTACTTC
TRBJ2-2,.,.,TRBV6-5,CASSYFSTNTGELFF,TGTGCCAGCAGTTACTTCAGCACGAACACCGGGGAGCTGTTTTTT
TRBJ2-4,many,.,TRBV6-6,CASSPSPNIQYF,TGTGCCAGCAGTCCGAGTCCGAACATTCAGTACTTC
TRBJ1-5,.,.,TRBV18,CASSAELNQPQHF,TGTGCCAGCTCTGCCGAACTCAATCAGCCCCAGCATTTT
TRBJ2-3,.,TRBD1,TRBV5-4,CASSFRTPDRDRGTDTQYF,TGTGCCAGCAGCTTCCGCACCCCCGACCGGGACAGGGGCACAGATACGCAGTATTTT
TRBJ2-1,.,.,TRBV5-4,CASSFPLGSYNEQFF,TGTGCCAGCAGCTTCCCCCTGGGGTCCTACAATGAGCAGTTCTTC
TRBJ2-1,.,TRBD2,TRBV6-5,CASSYSGLAGDNEQFF,TGTGCCAGCAGTTACTCAGGACTAGCGGGTGACAATGAGCAGTTCTTC
TRBJ2-3,few,.,TRBV11-2,CASSLDDLWAANTDTQYF,TGTGCCAGCAGCTTAGATGACTTGTGGGCAGCCAACACAGATACGCAGTATTTT
TRBJ2-1,few,.,TRBV2,CASMPREYNEQFF,TGTGCCAGCATGCCCAGAGAGTACAATGAGCAGTTCTTC
TRBJ1-1,.,TRBD1,TRBV4-2,CASCQGGQGYTEAFF,TGTGCCAGCTGCCAAGGGGGACAGGGATACACTGAAGCTTTCTTT
TRBJ2-5,few,.,TRBV7-2,CASSLRNQETQYF,TGTGCCAGCAGCTTACGGAACCAAGAGACCCAGTACTTC
TRBJ1-5,.,.,TRBV29-1,CSVTRGGDQPQHF,TGCAGCGTGACGCGGGGAGGGGATCAGCCCCAGCATTTT
TRBJ2-5,few,TRBD1,TRBV6-5,CASSYWTGLQETQYF,TGTGCCAGCAGCTACTGGACAGGGCTCCAAGAGACCCAGTACTTC
TRBJ1-5,.,.,TRBV6-2/TRBV6-3,CASRIEGLSNQPQHF,TGTGCCAGCAGGATTGAGGGGTTGAGCAATCAGCCCCAGCATTTT
TRBJ1-4,few,TRBD1,TRBV11-2,CASSKTGEVEKLFF,TGTGCCAGCAGCAAGACAGGGGAGGTTGAAAAACTGTTTTTT
TRBJ2-1,few,TRBD2,TRBV7-2,CASSQTSGDADEQFF,TGTGCCAGCAGCCAAACTAGCGGCGATGCTGATGAGCAGTTCTTC
TRBJ2-5,few,TRBD1,TRBV6-1,CASSEGMLTGGEETQYF,TGTGCCAGCAGTGAAGGGATGCTGACAGGGGGGGAAGAGACCCAGTACTTC
TRBJ2-1,.,.,TRBV29-1,CSVEEWGISYNEQFF,TGCAGCGTTGAAGAGTGGGGAATCTCCTACAATGAGCAGTTCTTC
TRBJ2-5,.,TRBD1,TRBV5-1,CASSLAGTEQETQYF,TGCGCCAGCAGCTTGGCCGGGACAGAACAAGAGACCCAGTACTTC
TRBJ2-2,.,.,TRBV12-3/TRBV12-4,CASSFQGGELFF,TGTGCCAGCAGTTTCCAGGGCGGGGAGCTGTTTTTT
TRBJ1-6,.,.,TRBV12-3/TRBV12-4,CASSPGAYNSPLHF,TGTGCCAGCAGTCCGGGGGCTTATAATTCACCCCTCCACTTT
TRBJ2-2,many,TRBD1,TRBV28,CASSSGQYTGELFF,TGTGCCAGCAGTTCGGGACAGTACACCGGGGAGCTGTTTTTT
TRBJ1-1,many,TRBD1,TRBV6-5,CASSDRDQAFF,TGTGCCAGCAGTGACAGGGACCAAGCTTTCTTT
TRBJ2-7,.,TRBD2,TRBV20-1,CSVRGLADYEQYF,TGCAGTGTTAGGGGACTAGCGGATTACGAGCAGTACTTC
TRBJ2-5,.,.,TRBV11-2,CASSLEFRGLQETQYF,TGTGCCAGCAGCTTAGAATTCCGGGGCTTACAAGAGACCCAGTACTTC
TRBJ1-1,.,.,TRBV18,CASSPPQRLNTEAFF,TGTGCCAGCTCACCACCCCAGCGATTGAACACTGAAGCTTTCTTT
TRBJ2-1,few,.,TRBV3-1,CASSSPGASAHEQFF,TGTGCCAGCAGCTCCCCGGGGGCCAGCGCCCATGAGCAGTTCTTC
TRBJ1-3,.,.,TRBV12-3/TRBV12-4,CASSPSDTIYF,TGTGCCAGCAGTCCATCGGACACCATATATTTT
TRBJ1-2,many,.,TRBV7-9,CASSRLPNYGYTF,TGTGCCAGCAGCCGTCTCCCTAACTATGGCTACACCTTC
TRBJ1-1,few,.,TRBV9,CASSAPRDGSNTEAFF,TGTGCCAGCAGCGCCCCCCGCGACGGCTCGAACACTGAAGCTTTCTTT
TRBJ1-2,many,.,TRBV11-3,CASSLPAGPRGIWVPLNGYTF,TGTGCCAGCAGCTTACCCGCCGGGCCTCGCGGTATTTGGGTGCCCCTGAATGGCTACACCTTC
TRBJ2-1,.,TRBD1,TRBV4-3,CASSQDWGQGGGYNEQFF,TGCGCCAGCAGCCAAGATTGGGGACAGGGAGGGGGTTACAATGAGCAGTTCTTC
TRBJ1-4,few,.,TRBV7-2,CASSLNSRGGNEKLFF,TGTGCCAGCAGCTTAAATAGTAGGGGCGGGAATGAAAAACTGTTTTTT
TRBJ2-1,few,TRBD1,TRBV20-1,CSARDGTGAVYSYNEQFF,TGCAGTGCTAGAGATGGAACAGGGGCAGTTTACAGTTACAATGAGCAGTTCTTC
TRBJ2-2,few,.,TRBV5-1,CASSATGELFF,TGCGCCAGCAGTGCAACCGGGGAGCTGTTTTTT
TRBJ2-1,.,.,TRBV6-1,CASGRASYNEQFF,TGTGCCAGCGGGCGGGCATCCTACAATGAGCAGTTCTTC
TRBJ2-7,few,TRBD2,TRBV12-3/TRBV12-4,CASSLVGRGGFSYEQYF,TGTGCCAGCAGTTTAGTTGGGCGGGGGGGTTTCTCCTACGAGCAGTACTTC
TRBJ2-1,few,.,TRBV12-3/TRBV12-4,CASSVTNPYNEQFF,TGTGCCAGCAGTGTGACTAACCCTTACAATGAGCAGTTCTTC
TRBJ2-7,.,.,TRBV7-6,CASSQGGRPYEQYF,TGTGCCAGCAGCCAGGGGGGGCGCCCCTACGAGCAGTACTTC
TRBJ2-2,.,.,TRBV20-1,CCANPLGNPNTGELFF,TGCTGTGCAAACCCCCTCGGAAACCCGAACACCGGGGAGCTGTTTTTT
TRBJ2-1,few,TRBD2,TRBV10-3,CAISESALAGGLEQFF,TGTGCCATCAGTGAGTCGGCCCTAGCGGGGGGGTTGGAGCAGTTCTTC